This T cell receptor beta chain is drawn from a study of T cell changes during pregnancy in multiple sclerosis. Germline V gene lookup returns CDR1 SQVTM and CDR2 ANQGSEA. Trimming pared 2 bases from V and 0 bases from J, leaving 8 bases between. CDR3 length: 14 residues. Clones were sequenced by immunoSEQ multiplex PCR, and TCRdb holds only the in-frame ones, with some missing. In the table there are over 85,000 clones, roughly 91% of which are singletons. The chain is built from TRBV29-1 and TRBJ1-3; D might be TRBD1 (6 bases). Sequenced here: peripheral blood, sampled after pregnancy. The source is a female donor in good health, enrolled as a control in a pregnancy study. The CDR3 sequence: CSVEQGSSGNTIYF. CDR3 coding DNA: TGCAGCGTTGAACAGGGGAGCTCTGGAAACACCATATATTTT.